The rows below give T cell receptor beta chains drawn from one sample of a study of low-dose radiotherapy and immunotherapy resistance in tumors. TCRdb recomputed calls from the reads with MiXCR, one row per CDR3 protein. The data hold about 91,000 distinct CDR3 sequences, with 20% to 25% observed a single time. The sample in question was PBMCs, obtained after low-dose radiotherapy plus immunotherapy. The receptors were gathered from a female donor with ovarian cancer. Both conserved end residues are part of each CDR3. A D gene is named only where the DNA matches it firmly. Size is stated for part of the rows, as once, few or many counts, or as a class when the clone is expanded.

J: TRBJ2-7; size: many; D: TRBD2; V: TRBV7-9; CDR3: CASSLLVAGEQYF; DNA: TGTGCCAGCAGCCTCCTGGTAGCGGGGGAGCAGTACTTC
J: TRBJ2-7; size: many; D: .; V: TRBV7-2; CDR3: CASSPQTSLAYEQYF; DNA: TGTGCCAGCAGCCCCCAAACTAGCTTGGCGTACGAGCAGTACTTC
J: TRBJ2-1; size: many; D: TRBD2; V: TRBV15; CDR3: CATSRDTSGGLSWQFF; DNA: TGTGCCACCAGCAGAGATACTAGCGGGGGGTTATCCTGGCAGTTCTTC
J: TRBJ1-4; size: .; D: TRBD1; V: TRBV28; CDR3: CASSLLSQGGTNEKLFF; DNA: TGTGCCAGCAGTTTATTAAGCCAGGGGGGGACTAATGAAAAACTGTTTTTT
J: TRBJ2-2; size: many; D: .; V: TRBV7-3; CDR3: CASSPLASTGELFF; DNA: TGTGCCAGCAGCCCGCTAGCGAGCACCGGGGAGCTGTTTTTT
J: TRBJ2-2; size: many; D: TRBD2; V: TRBV10-3; CDR3: CAISTSGKNNGELFF; DNA: TGTGCCATCAGTACTAGCGGGAAGAACAACGGGGAGCTGTTTTTT
J: TRBJ1-4; size: many; D: .; V: TRBV28; CDR3: CASREGGTNEKLFF; DNA: TGTGCCAGCAGGGAGGGGGGAACTAATGAAAAACTGTTTTTT
J: TRBJ1-4; size: .; D: .; V: TRBV6-1; CDR3: CASSWEGREKLFF; DNA: TGTGCCAGCAGTTGGGAGGGCCGGGAAAAACTGTTTTTT
J: TRBJ2-1; size: many; D: .; V: TRBV4-1; CDR3: CASSQDTITEQFF; DNA: TGCGCCAGCAGCCAAGATACGATAACGGAGCAGTTCTTC
J: TRBJ2-5; size: many; D: TRBD1; V: TRBV29-1; CDR3: CSAGRQGQTQYF; DNA: TGCAGCGCTGGGAGACAGGGCCAGACCCAGTACTTC
J: TRBJ1-5; size: many; D: .; V: TRBV12-3/TRBV12-4; CDR3: CASSLPGPQHF; DNA: TGTGCCAGCAGTCTCCCAGGTCCCCAGCATTTT
J: TRBJ2-2; size: many; D: TRBD1; V: TRBV9; CDR3: CASSPISGQGANTGELFF; DNA: TGTGCCAGCAGCCCCATTTCCGGACAGGGGGCAAACACCGGGGAGCTGTTTTTT
J: TRBJ2-7; size: .; D: .; V: TRBV5-1; CDR3: CASSLGQATYEQYF; DNA: TGCGCCAGCAGCTTGGGGCAGGCGACCTACGAGCAGTACTTC
J: TRBJ1-1; size: .; D: .; V: TRBV20-1; CDR3: CSARVGKGTEAFF; DNA: TGCAGTGCTAGAGTAGGGAAGGGCACTGAAGCTTTCTTT
J: TRBJ1-1; size: many; D: .; V: TRBV19; CDR3: CASSQEWGNTEAFF; DNA: TGTGCCAGTAGCCAGGAGTGGGGGAACACTGAAGCTTTCTTT
J: TRBJ2-1; size: few; D: .; V: TRBV6-2/TRBV6-3; CDR3: CASSYSGLSSYNEQFF; DNA: TGTGCCAGCAGTTACTCAGGACTGAGCTCCTACAATGAGCAGTTCTTC
J: TRBJ2-6; size: .; D: TRBD1; V: TRBV5-4; CDR3: CASSLQGVFSGANVLTF; DNA: TGTGCCAGCAGTTTACAGGGGGTATTCTCTGGGGCCAACGTCCTGACTTTC
J: TRBJ1-1; size: many; D: .; V: TRBV7-2; CDR3: CASSLVGFGTANTEAFF; DNA: TGTGCCAGCAGCTTAGTAGGTTTTGGGACGGCGAACACTGAAGCTTTCTTT
J: TRBJ1-1; size: many; D: .; V: TRBV28; CDR3: CASSLPPSPKAFF; DNA: TGTGCCAGCAGTTTACCCCCTAGTCCTAAGGCTTTCTTT
J: TRBJ2-3; size: many; D: .; V: TRBV28; CDR3: CASSLTGVSTDTQYF; DNA: TGTGCCAGCAGTTTAACGGGGGTTAGCACAGATACGCAGTATTTT
J: TRBJ2-1; size: many; D: .; V: TRBV28; CDR3: CASSWHDGYSLIGDEQFF; DNA: TGTGCCAGCAGTTGGCACGACGGTTATTCGCTAATTGGGGATGAGCAGTTCTTC
J: TRBJ2-3; size: many; D: .; V: TRBV9; CDR3: CASSVGPRPDTQYF; DNA: TGTGCCAGCAGCGTAGGGCCTCGGCCAGATACGCAGTATTTT
J: TRBJ1-1; size: .; D: .; V: TRBV18; CDR3: CASSLSDRGTITSRGTEAFF; DNA: TGTGCCAGCTCACTTTCCGACCGGGGGACTATTACATCTCGGGGCACTGAAGCTTTCTTT
J: TRBJ1-1; size: many; D: .; V: TRBV29-1; CDR3: CSVEETFWAFF; DNA: TGCAGCGTTGAAGAGACCTTTTGGGCTTTCTTT
J: TRBJ1-5; size: many; D: .; V: TRBV3-1; CDR3: CASSQGQNNQPQHF; DNA: TGTGCCAGCAGCCAAGGCCAGAACAATCAGCCCCAGCATTTT
J: TRBJ2-2; size: many; D: .; V: TRBV4-2; CDR3: CASSQSGAVGDTGELFF; DNA: TGTGCCAGCAGCCAAAGTGGGGCGGTAGGGGACACCGGGGAGCTGTTTTTT
J: TRBJ2-1; size: few; D: TRBD1; V: TRBV28; CDR3: CASSRSPGQGHEQFF; DNA: TGTGCCAGCAGTCGATCCCCGGGACAGGGTCATGAGCAGTTCTTC
J: TRBJ1-2; size: few; D: .; V: TRBV6-2/TRBV6-3; CDR3: CASSDTWEGPGGYTF; DNA: TGTGCCAGCAGTGATACTTGGGAGGGTCCCGGTGGCTACACCTTC
J: TRBJ2-1; size: many; D: .; V: TRBV20-1; CDR3: CSALVGGLYNEQFF; DNA: TGCAGTGCCCTCGTTGGGGGGTTGTACAATGAGCAGTTCTTC
J: TRBJ2-1; size: .; D: .; V: TRBV5-1; CDR3: CASSIDTYNEQFF; DNA: TGCGCCAGCAGCATCGACACCTACAATGAGCAGTTCTTC
J: TRBJ2-7; size: many; D: .; V: TRBV19; CDR3: CASSGNRAPFYEQYF; DNA: TGTGCCAGTAGCGGCAACAGGGCCCCCTTCTACGAGCAGTACTTC
J: TRBJ2-1; size: many; D: TRBD2; V: TRBV7-2; CDR3: CASSSPGLAGAPSYNEQFF; DNA: TGTGCCAGCAGCTCTCCGGGACTAGCGGGGGCACCCTCCTACAATGAGCAGTTCTTC
J: TRBJ2-2; size: .; D: .; V: TRBV2; CDR3: CASSEARGGTGELFF; DNA: TGTGCCAGCAGTGAAGCCCGTGGAGGCACCGGGGAGCTGTTTTTT
J: TRBJ1-2; size: .; D: .; V: TRBV30; CDR3: CAWSEGLANYGYTF; DNA: TGTGCCTGGAGTGAAGGGTTAGCTAACTATGGCTACACCTTC
J: TRBJ2-7; size: many; D: TRBD2; V: TRBV29-1; CDR3: CSVAGLAGSYEQYF; DNA: TGCAGCGTCGCGGGACTAGCGGGATCCTACGAGCAGTACTTC
J: TRBJ1-5; size: many; D: .; V: TRBV11-3; CDR3: CASSLVSPWVIGPQHF; DNA: TGTGCCAGCAGCTTAGTCTCGCCTTGGGTCATTGGGCCCCAGCATTTT